The 6 T cell receptor beta chains given below trace back to one sample, sequenced in a study of early T cells in non-severe SARS-CoV-2 infection. TCRdb re-derived calls from the 5' RACE reads in MiXCR, one entry per CDR3 protein. This table holds around 30,000 distinct CDR3 sequences, less than 8% found once. Sequenced: whole blood. The receptors shown here come from an adult who was a healthcare worker with PCR-confirmed SARS-CoV-2 infection or an uninfected control (not recorded which).

This clonotype has at least ten counts. The CDR3 protein is CATSKGGTEAFF. The CDR3 nucleotides read TGTGCCACCAGCAAGGGGGGGACTGAAGCTTTCTTT. The genes are TRBV15 and TRBJ1-1; TRBD1 might be the D (6 bases). This CDR3 contains 12 residues. Trimming took 4 bases from V and 5 from J, leaving 8 bases between them. CDR1 is LNHNV and CDR2 is YYDKDF in the germline V gene (reference sequence).

There are a few counts of this clonotype. This chain connects TRBV27 to TRBJ2-3; 10 bases are shared with TRBD1. CDR3 length: 16 amino acids. The V gene's germline CDR1 is MNHEY and CDR2 SMNVEV (reference sequence). The V segment lost 5 bases and the J segment 5 bases; nucleotides outside the gene matches: 10. The CDR3 here is CASSPWDRGEGDTQYF. The CDR3 nucleotides are TGTGCCAGCAGTCCATGGGACAGGGGAGAAGGAGATACGCAGTATTTT.

A remark on this clonotype: This may be a read error: a much more frequent sequence differs by one nucleotide. The CDR3 spells CASYTSPDTEAFF. CDR3 in DNA: TGTGCCAGCTACACCTCGCCGGACACTGAAGCTTTCTTT. The V gene is TRBV7-6, the J gene TRBJ1-1; D unclear. Germline assignment: CDR1 SGHVS and CDR2 FNYEAQ. V was clipped by 8 bases and J by 3 bases, with 13 bases between them. The CDR3 is made up of 13 amino acids.

The V and J genes are TRBV11-2 and TRBJ2-7; D may be TRBD2 (5 bases). Germline assignment: CDR1 SGHAT and CDR2 FQNNGV. V lost 5 bases and J 2 bases, leaving 19 bases between the germline ends. The CDR3 is 16 amino acids. The CDR3 bases are TGTGCCAGCAGCACAACGCCCCTGGACGGGACCTACGAGCAGTACTTC. It translates to CASSTTPLDGTYEQYF.

This clonotype was seen at least ten times. The chain is built from TRBV3-1 and TRBJ2-2, with D possibly called TRBD1 or TRBD2 (5 bases each). The V gene lost 2 bases and the J gene lost 2 bases, with 9 bases spanning the gap. The CDR3 loop spans 15 amino acids. Germline V gene sequence: CDR1 LGHDT, CDR2 YNNKEL (reference sequence). The CDR3: CASSQRDPNTGELFF. As DNA, the CDR3 is TGTGCCAGCAGCCAACGGGACCCTAACACCGGGGAGCTGTTTTTT.

This clonotype was observed a few times. The gene calls are TRBV5-1 and TRBJ1-2; 12 nucleotides line up with TRBD1. This CDR3 comprises 16 residues. V lost 4 bases and J lost 0; bases outside the gene matches: 4. Looked up from germline, CDR1 is SGHRS and CDR2 is YFSETQ. This CDR3 is CASSRGQGAANYGYTF. The CDR3 DNA reads TGCGCCAGCAGCAGGGGACAGGGGGCAGCTAACTATGGCTACACCTTC.